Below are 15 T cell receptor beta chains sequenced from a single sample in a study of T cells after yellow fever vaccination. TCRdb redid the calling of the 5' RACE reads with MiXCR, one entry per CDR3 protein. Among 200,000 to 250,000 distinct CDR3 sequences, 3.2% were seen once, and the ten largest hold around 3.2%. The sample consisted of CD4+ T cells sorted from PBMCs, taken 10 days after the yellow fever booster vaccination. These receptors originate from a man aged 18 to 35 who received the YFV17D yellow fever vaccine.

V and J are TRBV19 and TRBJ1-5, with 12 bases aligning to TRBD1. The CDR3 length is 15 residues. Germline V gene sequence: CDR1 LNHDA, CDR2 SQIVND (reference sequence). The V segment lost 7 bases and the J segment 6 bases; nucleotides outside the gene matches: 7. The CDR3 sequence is CASITGTGGGQPQHF. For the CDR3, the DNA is TGTGCCAGTATCACCGGGACAGGGGGCGGTCAGCCCCAGCATTTT.

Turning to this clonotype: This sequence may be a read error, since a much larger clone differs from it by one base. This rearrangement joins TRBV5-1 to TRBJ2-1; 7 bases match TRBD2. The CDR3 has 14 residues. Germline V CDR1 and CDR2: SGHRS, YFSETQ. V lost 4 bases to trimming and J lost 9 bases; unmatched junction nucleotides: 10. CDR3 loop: CASSGTIGGSEQFF. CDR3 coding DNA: TGCGCCAGCAGCGGGACTATCGGGGGGAGTGAGCAGTTCTTC.

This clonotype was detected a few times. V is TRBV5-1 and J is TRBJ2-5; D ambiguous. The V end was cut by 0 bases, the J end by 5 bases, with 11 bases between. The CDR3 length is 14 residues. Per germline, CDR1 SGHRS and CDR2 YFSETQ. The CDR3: CASSLDPTGETQYF. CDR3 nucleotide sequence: TGCGCCAGCAGCTTGGACCCCACGGGTGAGACCCAGTACTTC. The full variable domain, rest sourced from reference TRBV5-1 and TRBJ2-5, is KAGVTQTPRYLIKTRGQQVTLSCSPISGHRSVSWYQQTPGQGLQFLFEYFSETQRNKGNFPGRFSGRQFSNSRSEMNVSTLELGDSALYLCASSLDPTGETQYFGPGTRLLVL.

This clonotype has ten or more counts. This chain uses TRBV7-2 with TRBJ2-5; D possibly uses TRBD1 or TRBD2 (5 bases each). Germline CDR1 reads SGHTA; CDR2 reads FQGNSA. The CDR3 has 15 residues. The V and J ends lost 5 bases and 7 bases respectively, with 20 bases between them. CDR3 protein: CASSPRITPGGTQYF. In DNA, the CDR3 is TGTGCCAGCAGCCCCCGGATAACCCCTGGGGGGACCCAGTACTTC.

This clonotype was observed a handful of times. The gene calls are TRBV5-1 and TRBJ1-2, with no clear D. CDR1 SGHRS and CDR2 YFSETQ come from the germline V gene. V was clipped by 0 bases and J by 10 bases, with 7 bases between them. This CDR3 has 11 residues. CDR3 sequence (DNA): TGCGCCAGCAGCTTGGTGCAGAACTACACCTTC. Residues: CASSLVQNYTF.

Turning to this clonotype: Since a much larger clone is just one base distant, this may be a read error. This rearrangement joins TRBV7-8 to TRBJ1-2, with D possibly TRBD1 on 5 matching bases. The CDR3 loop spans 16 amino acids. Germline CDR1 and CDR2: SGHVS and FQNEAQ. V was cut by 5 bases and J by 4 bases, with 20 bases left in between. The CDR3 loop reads CASSPVSGTERYGYTF. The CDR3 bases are TGTGCCAGCAGCCCCGTCTCAGGGACCGAGCGCTATGGCTACACCTTC.

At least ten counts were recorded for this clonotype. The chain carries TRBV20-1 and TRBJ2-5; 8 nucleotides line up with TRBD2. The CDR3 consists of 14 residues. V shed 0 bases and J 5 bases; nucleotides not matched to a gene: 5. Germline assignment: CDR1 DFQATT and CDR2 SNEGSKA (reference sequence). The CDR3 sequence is CSARDPGGAETQYF. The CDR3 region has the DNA TGCAGTGCTAGAGACCCCGGGGGGGCTGAGACCCAGTACTTC.

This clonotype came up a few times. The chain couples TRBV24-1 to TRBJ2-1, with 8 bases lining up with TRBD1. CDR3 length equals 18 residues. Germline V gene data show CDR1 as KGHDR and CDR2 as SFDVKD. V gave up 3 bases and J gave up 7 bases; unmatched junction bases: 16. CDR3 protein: CATSDQPYGQGGTNEQFF. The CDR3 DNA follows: TGTGCCACCAGTGATCAACCCTACGGACAGGGAGGAACTAATGAGCAGTTCTTC.

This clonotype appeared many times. DNA of the CDR3: TGTGCCAGCAGCTTGTTCAGGGGCAGGGACACTGAAGCTTTCTTT. This encodes CASSLFRGRDTEAFF. The chain carries TRBV5-4 and TRBJ1-1; tentatively, D is TRBD1 (6 bases). CDR1 is SGHNT, CDR2 YYREEE, per germline (reference sequence). This CDR3 has 15 residues. V shed 1 base and J shed 3 bases, with 13 bases lying between them.

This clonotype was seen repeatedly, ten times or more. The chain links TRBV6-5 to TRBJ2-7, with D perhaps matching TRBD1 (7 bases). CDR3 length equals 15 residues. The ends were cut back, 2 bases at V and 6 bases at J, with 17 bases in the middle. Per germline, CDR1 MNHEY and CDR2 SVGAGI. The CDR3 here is CASSYRVSGGREQYF. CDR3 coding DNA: TGTGCCAGCAGTTACCGGGTGTCAGGGGGGCGCGAGCAGTACTTC.

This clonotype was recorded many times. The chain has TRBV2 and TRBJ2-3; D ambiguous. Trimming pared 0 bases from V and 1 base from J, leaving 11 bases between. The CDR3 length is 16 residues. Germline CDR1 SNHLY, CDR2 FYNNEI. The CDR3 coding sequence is TGTGCCAGCAGTGAAGCATGGCGGATCGGCACAGATACGCAGTATTTT. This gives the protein CASSEAWRIGTDTQYF.

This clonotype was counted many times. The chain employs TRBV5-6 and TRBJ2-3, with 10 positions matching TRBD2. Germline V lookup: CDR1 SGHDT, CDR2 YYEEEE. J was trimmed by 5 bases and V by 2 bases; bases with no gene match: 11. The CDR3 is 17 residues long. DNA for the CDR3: TGTGCCAGCAGCTTCCTTAGCGGGGGGCCTCTAGGAGATACGCAGTATTTT. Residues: CASSFLSGGPLGDTQYF.

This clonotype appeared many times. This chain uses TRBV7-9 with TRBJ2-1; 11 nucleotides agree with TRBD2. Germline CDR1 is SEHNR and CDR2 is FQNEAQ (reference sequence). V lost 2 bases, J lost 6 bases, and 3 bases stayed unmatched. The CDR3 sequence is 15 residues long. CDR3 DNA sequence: TGTGCCAGCAGCTTACGTCTAGCGGGGGGCAATGAGCAGTTCTTC. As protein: CASSLRLAGGNEQFF.

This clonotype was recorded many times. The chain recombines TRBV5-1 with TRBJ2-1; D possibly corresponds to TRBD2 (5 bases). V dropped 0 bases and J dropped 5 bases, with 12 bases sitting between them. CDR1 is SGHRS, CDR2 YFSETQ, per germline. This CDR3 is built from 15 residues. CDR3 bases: TGCGCCAGCAGCTTGGCCGAGGGCGTCCACAATGAGCAGTTCTTC. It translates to CASSLAEGVHNEQFF.

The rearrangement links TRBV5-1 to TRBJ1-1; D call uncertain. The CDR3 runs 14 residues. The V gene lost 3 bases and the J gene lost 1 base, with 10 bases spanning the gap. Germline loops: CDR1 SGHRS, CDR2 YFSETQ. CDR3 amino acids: CASSSGEKNTEAFF. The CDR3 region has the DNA TGCGCCAGCAGCTCCGGAGAAAAGAACACTGAAGCTTTCTTT.